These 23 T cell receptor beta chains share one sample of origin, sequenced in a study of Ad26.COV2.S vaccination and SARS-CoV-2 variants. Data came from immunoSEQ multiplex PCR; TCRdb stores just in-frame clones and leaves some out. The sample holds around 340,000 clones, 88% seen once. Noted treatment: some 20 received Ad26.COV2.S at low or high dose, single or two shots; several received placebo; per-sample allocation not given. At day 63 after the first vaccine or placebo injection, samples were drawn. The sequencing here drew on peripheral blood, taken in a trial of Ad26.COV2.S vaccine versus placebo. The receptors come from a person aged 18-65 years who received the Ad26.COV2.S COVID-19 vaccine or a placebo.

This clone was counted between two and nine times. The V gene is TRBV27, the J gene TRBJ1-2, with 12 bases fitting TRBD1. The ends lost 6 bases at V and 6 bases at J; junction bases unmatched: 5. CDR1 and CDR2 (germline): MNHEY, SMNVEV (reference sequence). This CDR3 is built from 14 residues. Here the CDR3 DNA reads TGTGCCAGCAGCCCAGGGACAGGGGGCGATGGCTACACCTTC. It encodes CASSPGTGGDGYTF.

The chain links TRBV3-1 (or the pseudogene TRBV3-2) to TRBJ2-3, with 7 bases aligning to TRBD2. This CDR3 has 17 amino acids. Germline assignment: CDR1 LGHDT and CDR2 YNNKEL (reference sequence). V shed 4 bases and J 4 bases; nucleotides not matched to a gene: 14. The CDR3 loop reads CASSPRTRRGGPDTQYF. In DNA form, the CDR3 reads TGTGCCAGCAGCCCTCGGACTAGAAGAGGTGGGCCAGATACGCAGTATTTT.

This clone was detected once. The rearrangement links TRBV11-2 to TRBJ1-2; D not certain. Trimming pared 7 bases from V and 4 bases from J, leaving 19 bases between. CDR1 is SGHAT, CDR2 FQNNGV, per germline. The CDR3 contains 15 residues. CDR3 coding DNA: TGTGCCAGCAACCCCGCCGGGCGGGCGGCCTATGGCTACACCTTC. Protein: CASNPAGRAAYGYTF.

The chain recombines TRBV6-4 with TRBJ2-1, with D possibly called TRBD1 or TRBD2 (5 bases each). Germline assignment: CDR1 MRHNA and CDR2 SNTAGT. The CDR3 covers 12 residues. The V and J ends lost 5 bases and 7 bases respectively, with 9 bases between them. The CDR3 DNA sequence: TGTGCCAGCAGTTACGAGGGGAATGAGCAGTTCTTC. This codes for CASSYEGNEQFF.

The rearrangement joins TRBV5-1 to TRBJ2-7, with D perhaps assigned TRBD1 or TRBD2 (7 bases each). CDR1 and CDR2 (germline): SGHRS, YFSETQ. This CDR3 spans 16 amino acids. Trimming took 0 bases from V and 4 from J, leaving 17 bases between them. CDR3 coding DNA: TGCGCCAGCAGCTTGGGGGGAGGGACAGTTCGGTACGAGCAGTACTTC. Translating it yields CASSLGGGTVRYEQYF.

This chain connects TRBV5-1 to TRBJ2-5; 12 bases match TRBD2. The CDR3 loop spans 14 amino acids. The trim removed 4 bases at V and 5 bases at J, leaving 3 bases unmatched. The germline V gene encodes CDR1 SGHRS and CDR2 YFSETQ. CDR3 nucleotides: TGCGCCAGCAGCCTAGCGGGAGGGCCCGAGACCCAGTACTTC. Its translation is CASSLAGGPETQYF.

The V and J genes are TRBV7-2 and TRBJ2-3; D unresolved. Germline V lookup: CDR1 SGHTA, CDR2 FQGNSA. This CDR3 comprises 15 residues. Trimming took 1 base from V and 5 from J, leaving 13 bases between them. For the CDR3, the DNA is TGTGCCAGCAGCTTAGGGAGCGCTTACCAAGATACGCAGTATTTT. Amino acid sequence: CASSLGSAYQDTQYF.

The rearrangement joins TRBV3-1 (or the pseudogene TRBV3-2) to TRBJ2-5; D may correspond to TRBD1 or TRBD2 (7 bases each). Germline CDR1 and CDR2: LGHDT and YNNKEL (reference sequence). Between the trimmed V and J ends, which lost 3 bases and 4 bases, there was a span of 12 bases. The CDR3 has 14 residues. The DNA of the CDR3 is TGTGCCAGCAGCCACCCAGGGGGGGGAGAGACCCAGTACTTC. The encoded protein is CASSHPGGGETQYF.

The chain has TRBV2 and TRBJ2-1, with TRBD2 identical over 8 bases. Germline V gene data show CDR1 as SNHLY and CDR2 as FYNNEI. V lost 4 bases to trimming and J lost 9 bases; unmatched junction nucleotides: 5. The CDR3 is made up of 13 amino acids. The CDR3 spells CASSVGTSGEQFF. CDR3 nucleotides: TGTGCCAGCAGTGTTGGGACTAGTGGTGAGCAGTTCTTC.

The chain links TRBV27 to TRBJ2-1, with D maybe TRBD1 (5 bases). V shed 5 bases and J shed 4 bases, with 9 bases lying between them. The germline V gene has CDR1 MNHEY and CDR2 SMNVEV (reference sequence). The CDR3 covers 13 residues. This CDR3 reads CASSTDRYNEQFF. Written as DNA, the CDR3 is TGTGCCAGCAGTACAGACAGATACAATGAGCAGTTCTTC.

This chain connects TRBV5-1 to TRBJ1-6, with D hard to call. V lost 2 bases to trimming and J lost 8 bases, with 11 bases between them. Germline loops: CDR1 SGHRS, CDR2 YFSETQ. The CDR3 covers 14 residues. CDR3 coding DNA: TGCGCCAGCAGCTTTCGGACTCGAGATTCACCCCTCCACTTT. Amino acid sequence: CASSFRTRDSPLHF.

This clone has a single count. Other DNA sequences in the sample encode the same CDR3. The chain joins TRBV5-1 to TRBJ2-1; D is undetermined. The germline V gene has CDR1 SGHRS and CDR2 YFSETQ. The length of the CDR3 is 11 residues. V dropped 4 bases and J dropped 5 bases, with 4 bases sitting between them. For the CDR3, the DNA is TGCGCCAGCAGCCTTGACAATGAGCAGTTCTTC. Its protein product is CASSLDNEQFF.

CDR3 sequence (DNA): TGCGCCAGCAGCCAGGGGCTCTCCTACGAGCAGTACTTC. Translation gives CASSQGLSYEQYF. The V and J genes are TRBV4-3 and TRBJ2-7; tentative D call: TRBD1 (5 bases). CDR1 and CDR2 (germline): LGHNA, YSLEER. The CDR3 spans 13 residues. V shed 3 bases and J shed 0 bases, with 6 bases lying between them.

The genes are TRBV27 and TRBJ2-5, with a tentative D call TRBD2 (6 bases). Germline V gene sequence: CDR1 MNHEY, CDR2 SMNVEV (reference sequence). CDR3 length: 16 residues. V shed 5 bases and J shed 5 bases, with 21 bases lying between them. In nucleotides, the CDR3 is TGTGCCAGCAGTGCCATAGGACTCCAAAGCGGGGAGACCCAGTACTTC. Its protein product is CASSAIGLQSGETQYF.

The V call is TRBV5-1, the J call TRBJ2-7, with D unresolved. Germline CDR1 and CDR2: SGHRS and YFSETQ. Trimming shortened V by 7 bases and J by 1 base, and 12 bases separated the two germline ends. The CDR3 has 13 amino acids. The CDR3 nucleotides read TGCGCCAGCTCATCCCCCGAATCCTACGAGCAGTACTTC. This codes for CASSSPESYEQYF.

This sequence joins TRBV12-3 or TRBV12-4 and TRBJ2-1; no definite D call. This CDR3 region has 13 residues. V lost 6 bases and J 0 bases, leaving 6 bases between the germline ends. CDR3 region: CASRSNSYNEQFF. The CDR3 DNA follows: TGTGCCAGCAGGTCAAACTCCTACAATGAGCAGTTCTTC.

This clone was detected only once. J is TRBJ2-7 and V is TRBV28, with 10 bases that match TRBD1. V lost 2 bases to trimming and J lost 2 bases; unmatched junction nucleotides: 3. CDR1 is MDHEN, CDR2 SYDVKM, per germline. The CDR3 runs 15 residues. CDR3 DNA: TGTGCCAGCAGTTTAGGGACAGGGGCGACCTACGAGCAGTACTTC. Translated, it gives CASSLGTGATYEQYF.

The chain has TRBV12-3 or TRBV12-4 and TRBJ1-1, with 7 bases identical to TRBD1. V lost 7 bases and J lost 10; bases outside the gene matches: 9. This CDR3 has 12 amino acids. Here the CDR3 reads CASNEGAVRAFF. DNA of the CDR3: TGTGCCAGCAATGAGGGGGCGGTTCGAGCTTTCTTT.

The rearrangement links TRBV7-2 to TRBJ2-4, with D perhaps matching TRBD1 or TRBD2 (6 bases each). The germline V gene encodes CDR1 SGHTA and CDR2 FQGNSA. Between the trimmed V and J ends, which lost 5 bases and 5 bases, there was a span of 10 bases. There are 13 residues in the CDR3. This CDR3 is CASSTGAQNIQYF. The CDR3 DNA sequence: TGTGCCAGCAGCACGGGGGCCCAAAACATTCAGTACTTC. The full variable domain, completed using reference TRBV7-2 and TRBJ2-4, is GAGVSQSPSNKVTEKGKDVELRCDPISGHTALYWYRQSLGQGLEFLIYFQGNSAPDKSGLPSDRFSAERTGGSVSTLTIQRTQQEDSAVYLCASSTGAQNIQYFGAGTRLSVL.

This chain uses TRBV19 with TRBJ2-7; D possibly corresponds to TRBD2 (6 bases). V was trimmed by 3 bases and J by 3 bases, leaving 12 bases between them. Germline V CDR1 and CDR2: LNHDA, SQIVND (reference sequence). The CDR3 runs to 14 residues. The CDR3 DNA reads TGTGCCAGTAGTATCGGGAGAGACGTCTACGAGCAGTACTTC. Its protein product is CASSIGRDVYEQYF.

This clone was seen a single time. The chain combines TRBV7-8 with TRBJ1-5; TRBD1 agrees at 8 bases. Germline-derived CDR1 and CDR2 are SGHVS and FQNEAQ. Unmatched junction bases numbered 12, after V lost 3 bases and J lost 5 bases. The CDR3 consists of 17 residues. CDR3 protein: CASSFDLRDRLDQPQHF. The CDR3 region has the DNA TGTGCCAGCAGCTTTGACCTCCGGGACAGGCTGGATCAGCCCCAGCATTTT.

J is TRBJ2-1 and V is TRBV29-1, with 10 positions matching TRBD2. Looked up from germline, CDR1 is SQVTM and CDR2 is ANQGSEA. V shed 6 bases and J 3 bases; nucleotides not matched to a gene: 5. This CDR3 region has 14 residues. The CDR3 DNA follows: TGCAGCGTCAAGGGGACTAGCGTCTACAATGAGCAGTTCTTC. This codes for CSVKGTSVYNEQFF.

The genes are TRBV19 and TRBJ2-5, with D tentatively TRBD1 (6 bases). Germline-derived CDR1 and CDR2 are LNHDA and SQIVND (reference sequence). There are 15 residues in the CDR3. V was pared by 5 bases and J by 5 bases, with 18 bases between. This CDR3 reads CASSEKAPGAETQYF. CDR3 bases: TGTGCCAGTAGTGAAAAAGCCCCAGGGGCGGAGACCCAGTACTTC.